The entry that follows covers one T cell receptor (beta chain) sequence. What it binds is not known. This record belongs to a study of T cells after yellow fever vaccination. Regarding the study as a whole: Some clonotypes were seen in both the CD4 and the CD8 compartments. These made up a small share and likely arose from convergent recombination. It was the secondary response that reached its peak faster, day 5 versus 15, but it was weaker.

With V trimmed by 2 bases and J by 3 bases, 3 bases remained unmatched. The germline gives CDR1 SGHTA, CDR2 FQGNSA. The CDR3 runs 16 residues. The study made its TCR cDNA through 5'RACE template switching. That step introduced a universal primer site along with UMIs. TCRdb ran MiXCR on the 5' RACE reads and lists one entry per CDR3 protein. The table records nearly 550,000 distinct CDR3 sequences, over 15% of them present only once. This sample comprised PBMCs, obtained 15 days after the yellow fever booster vaccination. The TCR was taken from a man in his thirties or forties who received the YFV17D yellow fever vaccine. J is TRBJ2-1 and V is TRBV7-2, with TRBD1 identical over 11 bases. The CDR3, as DNA: TGTGCCAGCAGCTTAAGGACAGGGGGCCGCTACAATGAGCAGTTCTTC. As protein: CASSLRTGGRYNEQFF.